This T cell receptor beta chain was obtained from a study of cytotoxic CD8 clonotypes in ibrutinib-treated CLL. Study context: Partial responders around 24, complete 2; roughly 12 progressed and around 15 stayed in remission by median around 62 months.

Concerning this clone itself: Its antigen is unidentified.

TCRdb's copy holds only in-frame clones and misses some; the assay was immunoSEQ multiplex PCR. The sample shows roughly 250,000 clones, 60% to 75% of them seen only once. The germline gives CDR1 SQVTM, CDR2 ANQGSEA. V shed 5 bases, J shed 6 bases, and the junction held 8 bases outside the gene matches. CDR3 size: 15 residues. Study-wide points: Among the clonotypes, public ones were uncommon and contracted or held stable on treatment.

The chain recombines TRBV29-1 with TRBJ1-5, with 12 positions matching TRBD1. Source: PBMCs, taken after 24 months of ibrutinib treatment. The receptor comes from a human donor with chronic lymphocytic leukemia. The CDR3 DNA reads as TGCAGCGTTACAACCGGGACAGGGGGCGCTCAGCCCCAGCATTTT. Amino acids: CSVTTGTGGAQPQHF.